This T cell receptor beta chain was sequenced in a study of CXCR3-negative and CXCR3-positive naive CD8 T cells. Whole-study findings and limits: The study found CXCR3 expression partially decreased after cryopreservation and ran most assays on fresh PBMCs. Each naive subset displayed comparably high diversity, whereas memory CD8+ cells displayed much lower diversity.

About this clonotype: The antigen is undetermined.

Sorting was done in triplicate for each CD8+ T cell subset (about 280,000 cells each). The CDR3 sequence is 14 residues long. Libraries of TRB cDNA were made by 5' RACE and carried UMIs. One entry per CDR3 protein, without DNA, is what TCRdb gives after re-calling the 5' RACE reads. Its table lists 100,000 to 150,000 distinct CDR3 sequences. This receptor was obtained from a human donor in good health. Some clones in this sample may be carry-over from other donors' samples. This chain joins TRBV1 and TRBJ2-5. TRBV1 is a pseudogene segment. The specimen sequenced was naive CXCR3- CD8+ T cells from blood. Subset described: CD45RO-CCR7+CD27+CD95- naive CD8+ T cells lacking CXCR3 (TNR3-). The CDR3: CTSSQETATKTQYF.